The T cell receptor beta chain described here comes from a study of T cells after yellow fever vaccination. Study-wide findings and caveats: Though it reached lower strength, the secondary response hit its peak faster, day 5 versus 15.

CDR1 and CDR2 from the germline V gene are LNHDA and SQIVND (reference sequence). Trimming removed 2 bases from V and 8 bases from J, with 7 bases in between. CDR3 length: 12 amino acids. TCRdb reprocessed the 5' RACE reads via MiXCR and lists one record per CDR3 protein. The table has hundreds of thousands of distinct CDR3 sequences, under 20% seen once. As for this clonotype: Its antigen is not known.

The sequence was obtained from a man younger than 35 who received the YFV17D yellow fever vaccine. The chain employs TRBV19 and TRBJ2-1; D possibly corresponds to TRBD1 (5 bases). The sequencing used PBMCs, collected before the yellow fever booster vaccination. The CDR3 region is CASSIQGYEQFF. The CDR3 DNA reads as TGTGCCAGTAGTATACAGGGATATGAGCAGTTCTTC.